Included here is one T cell receptor (beta chain) sequence, with context. CDR3 size: 14 residues. Trimming cost V 6 bases and J 3 bases; bases outside gene matches: 1. Germline lookup yields CDR1 WSHSY and CDR2 SAAADI. The record originates from a study of blood T cell repertoires in COVID-19. The overall study: Some COVID-19 samples were acute and others convalescent; all came from the United States, Italy and Spain.

The study assigned cohorts using participant-reported clinical history. Authors' analysis steps: Amplification with reference gene primers provided the estimates of nucleated cell counts. Profiling relied on immunoSEQ multiplex PCR, and the TCRdb table lists in-frame clones only, not all of them. V and J calls plus clone size are reproduced from that table; the DNA served to infer D and trimming. Of roughly 500,000 clones in the sample, approximately 88% are singletons; the top ten hold about 2%. The chain joins TRBV10-2 to TRBJ2-7; the match to TRBD2 covers 14 bases. The sample was PBMCs or T cells enriched from blood (not recorded which). This clonotype was sampled from a woman in her thirties or forties who had recovered from COVID-19. CDR3 loop: CASRGTSGSYEQYF. CDR3 DNA: TGCGCCAGCAGGGGGACTAGCGGGAGCTACGAGCAGTACTTC.